The clone carrying this TCR beta chain was seen a handful of times. This specimen comes from a study of cytomegalovirus exposure and HLA in healthy donors. The PCR had 60 Vbeta and 13 Jbeta primers. The data were produced by immunoSEQ multiplex PCR, yet TCRdb's version contains in-frame clones alone and is incomplete. The sample records 140,000 to 150,000 clones, roughly 72% being singletons. J was trimmed by 1 base and V by 3 bases; bases with no gene match: 4. The length of the CDR3 is 15 residues. CDR1 is MGHRA, CDR2 YSYEKL, per germline. The clonotype comes from a man in his forties in good health and CMV-seronegative. This chain joins TRBV4-1 and TRBJ1-1; TRBD1 agrees at 8 bases. Sequenced sample: PBMCs. CDR3: CASSHRQGSNTEAFF. The CDR3 nucleotides read TGCGCCAGCAGCCATAGACAGGGGTCGAACACTGAAGCTTTCTTT.